This entry features one T cell receptor beta chain sequence. No antigen is known for it. The PCR made use of 60 Vbeta and 13 Jbeta primers. TCRdb's copy holds only in-frame clones and misses some; the assay was immunoSEQ multiplex PCR. The table includes 99,000 or so clones, around 81% detected once. This specimen comes from a study of cytomegalovirus exposure and HLA in healthy donors. Overall study results and limits: A later analysis, which compared TCR beta chains of equal frequency, found the HLA-associated ones more clonally expanded. In presence/absence analyses, roughly uniform sequencing depth across donors was assumed. In a later analysis, donors in an Asian-associated ancestry cluster reportedly had fewer N-insertions in productive TCRs than the cohort mean.

This CDR3 contains 14 residues. CDR1 LNHDA and CDR2 SQIVND come from the germline V gene (reference sequence). V gave up 7 bases and J gave up 3 bases, with 12 bases separating them. Input material: PBMCs. The chain joins TRBV19 to TRBJ2-2, with a possible D match to TRBD1 (5 bases). The origin of this receptor is a female donor in good health and CMV-seropositive. The CDR3 sequence is CASNFRGDTGELFF. The CDR3 nucleotides read TGTGCCAGTAATTTTAGGGGCGACACCGGGGAGCTGTTTTTT.